There are many counts of the clone carrying this TCR beta chain. Antigen: not known. The cohort's ophthalmopathy patients, a group with duration under 3 months, had a Clinical Activity Score of at least 3 and a NOSPECS grade of at least 4. Uncontrolled infection, other autoimmune disease, pregnancy or lactation disqualified patients from enrolment. The sample comes from a study of T cells in Graves' hyperthyroidism and ophthalmopathy. This CDR3 has 16 amino acids. Germline CDR1 ENHRY, CDR2 SYGVKD. After removal of 5 bases from V and 0 bases from J, the junction contained 5 bases not matched to a gene. TCR beta CDR3 sequences were amplified from RNA transcripts. Using the HTBI primer set, a first-round RT-PCR was run on the TCR CDR3. Via MiXCR, TCRdb re-called the multiplex PCR reads, giving one row per CDR3 protein. The sample has over 500,000 distinct CDR3 sequences; roughly a sixth are singletons.

General observations from the study: Through a model of 13 V-J features, ophthalmopathy was separated from stable hyperthyroidism.

The TCR was taken from a woman aged 30 to 39 with Graves' ophthalmopathy. The sequenced sample was blood. J is TRBJ2-3 and V is TRBV10-3; 10 positions match TRBD2. The CDR3: CAISLGLAVSTDTQYF. As DNA, the CDR3 is TGTGCCATCAGTCTCGGACTAGCGGTGAGCACAGATACGCAGTATTTT.